This T cell receptor beta chain was found in a study of CD8+ T cells in alopecia areata (dated by TCRdb to the late 2010s). The study in broad terms: Treated patients were enrolled in an open-label pilot trial of oral tofacitinib, 5 to 10 mg twice daily, for moderate-to-severe alopecia areata. RNA was extracted with the PAXgene miRNA kit for fixed scalp, the miRNeasy kit for PBMCs, and the RNeasy kit for mouse skin. Scalp clonality was compared among normal scalp (n=4), patchy alopecia areata scalp (n=8), and alopecia totalis/universalis scalp (n=8). Tofacitinib was administered for 6 to 18 months, and 6 months of follow-up off drug were then conducted to assess delayed response and recurrence. Biopsies were taken from tofacitinib-treated patients at baseline and again at 4 and 24 weeks into treatment, and several of those patients also had a later scalp biopsy. High-throughput TCRbeta sequencing was used to examine T cell clonal expansion in alopecia areata in both the C3H/HeJ mouse model and human patients. TCRbeta CDR3 regions were amplified by immunoSEQ multiplex PCR using 35 Vbeta forward and 13 Jbeta reverse primers. In humans, TCRbeta sequencing was performed on scalp tissue and on sorted CD4+ and CD8+ peripheral blood T cells from healthy controls and from patients with patchy or totalis/universalis alopecia areata. For the treated patients, the SALT score, which quantifies what percentage of scalp surface area is affected, served as the measure of disease severity.

Receptor amplification or capture employed the immunoSEQ multiplex PCR assay. For TCR sequencing, RNA was extracted from every sample and reverse transcribed into cDNA to serve as template. First-strand cDNA was synthesized with SuperScript III using a 2:1 mix of oligo-dT and random hexamers. A synthetic immune receptor repertoire was used to gauge amplification bias, and whatever bias remained was removed computationally. On the study's bioinformatics: Raw reads were preprocessed to remove errors, and CDR3 was defined by IMGT conventions from the conserved cysteine to phenylalanine. Clonality was computed as 1 minus the Shannon entropy, with the entropy normalized by log2 of the number of productive unique TCRs. CD4 or CD8 identity of scalp clones was inferred by cross-referencing scalp TCRbeta sequences with sorted blood CD4 and CD8 repertoires. This immuneACCESS table, as held by TCRdb, lists in-frame sequences with V and J called but not all clones. Of the missing ones, under half trace to an unresolved V gene in checked studies; the others have no known cause. For V, J and clone size, that table is used; D and trimming come from the DNA. For this sample the table gives fewer than 250,000 clones, of which more than 30% were detected only once. The ten largest clonotypes hold 0.48% of the sample.

The paper's findings and limits, for the study overall: Resident alphabeta T cells in normal human skin are also sequenced, complicating scalp TCR repertoire analysis, unlike mouse skin dominated by gammadelta T cells. Compared with normal scalp, lesional scalp, particularly in alopecia totalis/universalis, had higher clonality and more expanded CD8+ clones, which suggests antigenic drive. Many expanded lesional clones were found to persist in scalp and blood during tofacitinib treatment, and relapse after treatment cessation may be partly explained by this persistence. TCR sequences shared between patients were less clear than in mice, possibly partly because of HLA diversity in the patient population. Tofacitinib significantly decreased scalp clonality and the number of expanded CD8+ clones among the top 100 scalp clones. Because the treated cohort was small and included a single nonresponder, larger studies are needed to assess links between baseline CD8+ expansion and response.

Concerning this clone: Its antigen is not yet known. The record has no base qualities; no much larger clone is one base away.

For CDR1 and CDR2, the germline V gene (reference sequence) lists GTSNPN and SVGIG. From cysteine to phenylalanine, the CDR3 is 15 amino acids long. The DNA shown is the 45-base CDR3, in frame from base 1. V and J are truncated by 4 bases and 8 bases respectively, leaving an intervening sequence of 23 bases. What this sample's treatment or condition label stands for: oral pan-JAK inhibitor, 5-10 mg twice daily. Lesional scalp punch biopsies and peripheral blood were obtained from alopecia areata patients. PBMCs were isolated by density centrifugation and stained for CD3, CD4 and CD8, and CD4+ and CD8+ T cells were sorted on a FACSAria.

The rearranged chain carries TRBV30 and TRBJ1-2, with no D gene named confidently. The receptor comes from a human donor with alopecia areata. The sample in question was CD4+ T cells sorted from blood, obtained at approximately week 30, from a patient treated with tofacitinib. The encoded CDR3 is CAWTLSGLTAGGYTF. The DNA reads TGTGCCTGGACCCTAAGCGGGTTAACTGCTGGGGGCTACACCTTC.